The source of this TCR beta chain is a study of cytomegalovirus exposure and HLA in healthy donors (dated by TCRdb to the late 2010s). Study-level background: An earlier analysis of several hundred of the donors reported approximately 280 Gb of sequence data and 117 million unique TCR beta sequences obtained from approximately 180 million T cells. A later genetic analysis took genome-wide SNP genotypes for about three fifths of the 666 donors and used that subset as a discovery cohort. Among the roughly 390 genotyped donors, under 90% belonged to the genetic ancestry cluster associated with self-reported Caucasian donors. The study combined high-throughput TCR immunosequencing, statistical association of individual TCRs with disease status, and machine learning to predict cytomegalovirus infection status. A later analysis re-examined previously published TCR beta repertoires from more than 600 donors and added high-resolution HLA genotyping to investigate patterns of TCR occurrence. Four or five DR-DQ haplotypes were handled as single units for association and clustering, since linkage in the cohort was strong. Rather than drawing on any new phenotypic data, the later analysis identified candidate immune exposures from TCR beta sequences and the way those sequences occurred across donors. The study aimed to test whether cataloging public T cell receptors could reveal signatures of past pathogen exposure. The study used immunosequencing to profile the T cell repertoires of approximately 630 subjects and linked those repertoires to cytomegalovirus serostatus. Among under 450 genotyped donors of the cohort, an average of approximately 240,000 unique TCR beta nucleotide sequences were sequenced per donor, roughly 18% of them non-productive. HLA typing included class I and class II loci at four-digit resolution. To decide whether each TCR beta V gene segment behaved as functional or pseudogenic, an earlier analysis of fewer than 750 of the donors relied on high-throughput TCR beta sequencing. Besides the first cohort of roughly 700 subjects, a separate validation cohort made up of over a hundred different subjects was used. Alongside the repertoire data, information on donor age, sex, ethnicity and CMV serostatus was compiled. Around 320 gigabases of sequencing data and tens of millions of unique TCR sequences were included in an early release covering about 700 HLA-typed donors. All discovery cohort repertoires had been generated using a single sequencing platform. The number of donors typed differed by locus, with 629-630 for A, B, C, DRB1 and DQB1, more than 500 for DQA1, about 610 for DPA1, and about 450 for DPB1.

The CDR3 runs 14 amino acids, cysteine and phenylalanine included. The entry retains the CDR3 DNA only, 42 bases that are in frame from base 1. V loses 4 bases, J loses 6 bases, and the germline ends lie 12 bases apart. The germline V gene sets CDR1 to MNHNS and CDR2 to SASEGT. Regarding this clone: The antigen it recognizes is unknown. Base qualities are not recorded, but no much larger clone differs from it by a single base.

The paper as a whole reports these results and caveats: Compared with the roughly 700-donor mean, donors in an Asian-associated ancestry cluster had fewer N-insertions in productive TCRs, according to a later genetic analysis. Because the 87-base-pair reads could not distinguish some IMGT-functional V segments, including TRBV6-2 and TRBV6-3, those segments were excluded. Roughly uniform sequencing depth across donors was assumed in presence/absence analyses, although this assumption may not hold. The classifier was reported to diagnose cytomegalovirus status with high specificity and sensitivity in both the original and validation cohorts. A later analysis reported that several top co-occurrence clusters appeared linked to parvovirus B19, influenza, CMV and Epstein-Barr virus. Because counts were too low, roughly 17 rarely observed V segments, including chromosome 9 orphons, were left out of the earlier analysis of 500 to 650 of the donors. When HLA alleles, especially DR and DQ, strongly co-occurred, TCR associations were difficult to assign to individual alleles. An association between a missense DCLRE1C variant and V-gene and J-gene trimming of TCR beta chains was found in a later genetic analysis and replicated in an independent cohort. In a later analysis, some 18,000 TCR beta sequences were associated with specific HLA alleles at a false discovery rate of 0.05. While some public TCRs were present in many individuals, most TCR sequences turned up only very rarely across donors. In this cohort, only TCR beta chains were sequenced, and detectable features were limited by the absence of alpha or paired-chain data. A few of the identified cytomegalovirus-associated TCR beta chains were confirmed in vitro to be specific for cytomegalovirus antigens. Linkage disequilibrium might explain the correlated functional status among segregating V segments, but an unknown experimental factor could not be ruled out. According to the authors, the approach could potentially be generalized to other disease states and immunological phenotypes. The study listed 150 to 200 TCR beta chains as associated with cytomegalovirus. Because HLA typing was missing for some donors at each locus, association tests included only the typed subset. An earlier analysis of several hundred of the donors showed that most TCR beta V segments appeared in productive rearrangements either about 87% or about 30% of the time, which broadly matched IMGT annotations. In a later analysis, TCR association rates were found to vary across HLA loci, with the most associated TCRs seen for DRB1 alleles and the fewest for HLA-C alleles. In a later analysis, HLA-associated TCR beta chains were found to be more clonally expanded and to have lower generation probabilities than equally common non-associated chains. CMV serostatus was the only immune exposure information available for the cohort. The sequencing pipeline was judged likely to have produced a cluster of highly shared sequence variants as a technical artifact. A further reported finding was that TCR beta sequences accurately predicted the HLA-A and HLA-B alleles for most subjects in the first cohort. According to a later analysis, most CMV-associated TCR beta chains appeared to be HLA-restricted, and the HLA associations seemed to be driven largely by CMV exposure.

Preparation of the library involved the immunoSEQ multiplex PCR assay. For the multiplex PCR, a mixture combining 60 forward primers for TCR Vbeta segments and 13 reverse primers for TCR Jbeta segments was used. The CDR3 region of rearranged TCR beta genes was amplified from genomic DNA with a multiplex PCR assay. The amplified TCR beta libraries were sequenced on the Illumina HiSeq System as 87-base-pair reads. Per the original workflow: Across the 700 or so repertoires, a later analysis counted approximately 83 million unique TCR beta chains, approximately 12 million of which were shared by at least two donors. A nearest-neighbor algorithm error-corrected the raw reads and collapsed the reads into unique sequences, merging closely related sequences to remove PCR and sequencing errors. To assign V, D and J gene segments, CDR3 sequences were aligned to IMGT reference sequences. For a sequence to be retained, at least a six-nucleotide match to both a V gene segment and a J gene segment was required. A rearrangement counted as productive if the CDR3 had no stop codons and remained in frame with V and J, and every other rearrangement counted as non-productive. CDR3 was defined according to IMGT convention as the region running from the second conserved V-encoded cysteine to the conserved J-encoded phenylalanine. In an earlier analysis of more than 550 of the donors, sequences lacking an unambiguous match to a single V gene segment were excluded. In an earlier analysis of approximately 500 of the donors, a V segment was called functional when productive rearrangements were above 56.7%, and segregating when the standard deviation between donors exceeded 5%. To diagnose cytomegalovirus status from the catalog of TCR beta chain sequences, a statistical classification framework was built. In a later analysis, V and J genes were assigned by comparing TCR nucleotide sequences against IMGT/GENE-DB human TR gene sequences. In a later analysis, CDR3 sequences and most-parsimonious VDJ recombination scenarios were assigned using the TCRdist pipeline. A later analysis defined each TCR beta chain by its CDR3 amino acid sequence plus V-gene family, and excluded reads lacking a unique V-gene family. A later analysis removed over 500 highly shared, low-generation-probability nucleotide sequences to deal with suspected cross-contamination and a sequencing artifact. A later analysis calculated a clonal expansion index for each public chain from normalized within-repertoire ranks of inferred template counts. In a later analysis, generation probabilities were computed with a VDJ recombination model fitted to out-of-frame rearrangements, and the resulting probabilities were checked against IGoR. A later analysis scored TCR-TCR, TCR-HLA and TCR-CMV co-occurrence with hypergeometric tests, applying a repertoire-size bias correction to TCR pairs. To estimate false discovery rates, a later analysis permuted the HLA or CMV assignments 20 times. A later analysis grouped co-occurring TCRs with DBSCAN, adding TCRdist sequence similarity when clustering within HLA-allele-positive subsets. Repertoires with fewer than 30,000 or more than 120,000 public chains, plus five repertoires with anomalous nucleotide sharing, were excluded from co-occurrence clustering. TCRdb limited this immuneACCESS table to in-frame rearrangements with V and J called. A share of clones is missing; checked studies link under half to unresolved V genes, and the rest is unexplained. The DNA was the basis for D and trimming; V, J and clone size are from that table. The sample records around 300,000 clones, around four fifths of which are singletons. The ten largest account for about 2% of the sample.

The cohort consisted of 600 or so healthy bone marrow donors. All cohort members were sampled while nominally healthy, although unrecorded immune exposures were likely present. The donor tested CMV seropositive and was one of the 289 seropositive cohort members. Every donor gave a peripheral blood sample, and the peripheral blood mononuclear cells from that sample were used for TCR beta sequencing. Genomic DNA was extracted from the blood cell samples with the Qiagen DNeasy Blood Extraction Kit. Recombination joined TRBV6-1 with TRBJ1-4; the D gene is unclear. Sequenced: PBMCs. The clonotype comes from a woman in her 40s in good health and CMV-seropositive. The DNA sequence is TGTGCCAGCAGTGTGGCATTAGCGGATGAAAAACTGTTTTTT. Its protein reads: CASSVALADEKLFF.